The clone carrying this T cell receptor (beta chain) was counted between two and nine times. Its antigen is unknown. The sample originates from a study of T cell responses to AZD1222 COVID-19 vaccine. Pooled samples include second doses given at about 4 or 12 weeks. Overall study findings and caveats: It was only after the peak T cell response that any repertoires were sampled. AZD1222 recipients seropositive at baseline numbered only 6 or 7. Rises in breadth and depth of Spike-specific TCRs came after two AZD1222 doses.

Measured with immunoSEQ multiplex PCR; TCRdb has only the in-frame clones, and not every one. The table shows 140,000 or so clones, with about 92% occurring only once. Germline V gene data show CDR1 as SSHAT and CDR2 as FNYEAQ (reference sequence). V lost 6 bases, J lost 1 base, and 8 bases lay in between. The length of the CDR3 is 13 residues. V gene TRBV7-7 combines with J gene TRBJ2-3; D not certain. The receptor was derived from an adult who received the AZD1222 COVID-19 vaccine. This material consisted of peripheral blood, taken 28 days after the second AZD1222 dose. The CDR3 loop is CASSQTGTDTQYF. CDR3 coding DNA: TGTGCCAGCAGTCAAACAGGCACAGATACGCAGTATTTT.